This passage covers 27 T cell receptor beta chains from one sample sequenced in a study of vaccination and CD4 T cells after COVID-19. Noted treatment: roughly 10-day PBMC culture with coronavirus spike peptide pools or control peptides (ViraFEST assay). Pre-COVID-19 pandemic sampling (2011-2018) yielded the unexposed donor's CD4+ T cells. Cultured CD4+ T-cell DNA underwent Oncomine TCR Beta short-read sequencing. TCRdb re-analysed the PCR reads in MiXCR, keeping a single row per CDR3 protein. The table shows over a thousand distinct CDR3 sequences, with around 50% occurring only once. The antigens these receptors bind are not known. Material for sequencing was CD4+ T cells from blood, cultured in vitro. The receptors shown here come from a human donor in good health.

This clonotype was observed a handful of times. The chain couples TRBV20-1 to TRBJ2-7; 9 bases match TRBD1. Trimming took 2 bases from V and 2 from J; bases not matched to a gene: 7. CDR1 DFQATT and CDR2 SNEGSKA come from the germline V gene (reference sequence). The CDR3 is 15 residues long. The CDR3 sequence is CSARNGQGTTYEQYF. CDR3 bases: TGCAGTGCTAGAAATGGACAGGGGACAACCTACGAGCAGTACTTC.

The J gene is TRBJ1-2, the V gene TRBV20-1; D is possibly TRBD1 (5 bases). Germline CDR1 is DFQATT and CDR2 is SNEGSKA (reference sequence). V shed 6 bases and J shed 7 bases, with 21 bases lying between them. The CDR3 length is 14 residues. The CDR3 here is CSAQFLRSQGGYTF. CDR3 DNA sequence: TGCAGTGCCCAGTTTCTCCGGTCCCAGGGTGGCTACACCTTC.

This chain links TRBV2 with TRBJ2-1; no reliable D call. The CDR3 is made up of 13 amino acids. CDR1 is SNHLY and CDR2 is FYNNEI in the germline V gene. The V end was cut by 6 bases, the J end by 5 bases, with 11 bases between. The DNA of the CDR3 is TGTGCCAGCAGCTCCCAGGTAAACAATGAGCAGTTCTTC. Translating it yields CASSSQVNNEQFF.

The chain combines TRBV6-2 or TRBV6-3 with TRBJ2-1; D might be TRBD2 (6 bases). Germline CDR1 and CDR2: MNHEY and SVGEGT. V was pared by 3 bases and J by 5 bases, with 14 bases between. CDR3 length equals 15 residues. DNA for the CDR3: TGTGCCAGCAGTTATGGCCGGGACTTGAACAATGAGCAGTTCTTC. Translation gives CASSYGRDLNNEQFF.

The rearrangement joins TRBV20-1 to TRBJ1-1; the D gene is possibly TRBD1 (6 bases). Between the trimmed V and J ends, which lost 0 bases and 4 bases, there was a span of 12 bases. This CDR3 contains 14 residues. CDR1 and CDR2 (germline): DFQATT, SNEGSKA (reference sequence). The CDR3 loop reads CSARDLGGGTEAFF. The CDR3 coding sequence is TGCAGTGCTAGAGATCTAGGAGGGGGCACTGAAGCTTTCTTT.

This clonotype was seen a few times. The rearrangement joins TRBV6-1 to TRBJ2-5; D possibly matches TRBD1 or TRBD2 (5 bases each). This CDR3 spans 14 amino acids. V lost 7 bases, J lost 2 bases, and 14 bases lay in between. The V gene's germline CDR1 is MNHNS and CDR2 SASEGT. The CDR3 sequence: CASIRDGFQETQYF. CDR3 sequence (DNA): TGTGCCAGCATTAGGGACGGCTTTCAAGAGACCCAGTACTTC.

This clonotype showed up just a few times. The genes are TRBV5-4 and TRBJ2-5; D unclear. Between the trimmed V and J ends, which lost 4 bases and 3 bases, there was a span of 10 bases. The germline V gene encodes CDR1 SGHNT and CDR2 YYREEE (reference sequence). The CDR3 sequence is 13 residues long. The CDR3 DNA is TGTGCCAGCAGCAGCAGTGTTAAAGAGACCCAGTACTTC. Its translation is CASSSSVKETQYF.

The chain recombines TRBV19 with TRBJ2-5; 7 nucleotides line up with TRBD1. The ends lost 3 bases at V and 5 bases at J; junction bases unmatched: 6. Germline values: CDR1 LNHDA, CDR2 SQIVND (reference sequence). The CDR3 covers 14 residues. The DNA of the CDR3 is TGTGCCAGTAGTATCTGGGACAGAGGGGAGACCCAGTACTTC. Residues: CASSIWDRGETQYF.

In this sample, this clonotype turned up a few times. This chain connects TRBV24-1 to TRBJ2-5; 11 bases fit TRBD1. The V gene end was trimmed by 5 bases and the J gene end by 3 bases; junction bases not matched to a gene: 4. CDR1 is KGHDR and CDR2 is SFDVKD in the germline V gene. The CDR3 is made up of 15 amino acids. DNA for the CDR3: TGTGCCACCAGTGGCGGGACAGGGGGGGAAGAGACCCAGTACTTC. Protein: CATSGGTGGEETQYF.

V is TRBV10-3 and J is TRBJ1-2; the D is unclear. Germline V gives CDR1 ENHRY, CDR2 SYGVKD. The CDR3 length is 13 residues. V lost 3 bases and J 6 bases, leaving 11 bases between the germline ends. The CDR3 spells CAISEIAGDGYTF. CDR3 sequence (DNA): TGTGCCATCAGTGAAATAGCAGGCGATGGCTACACCTTC.

The chain uses TRBV14 and TRBJ2-3; unclear D gene. With 1 base removed from V and 0 bases from J, the gap between germline ends came to 5 bases. The CDR3 sequence is 14 residues long. The germline V gene encodes CDR1 SGHDN and CDR2 FVKESK. The CDR3 sequence: CASSQVISTDTQYF. CDR3 nucleotides: TGTGCCAGCAGCCAAGTCATCAGCACAGATACGCAGTATTTT.

This chain uses TRBV12-3 or TRBV12-4 with TRBJ1-1, with D possibly being TRBD1 (6 bases). The CDR3 is made up of 16 amino acids. The V end lost 6 bases, the J end lost 1 base, and 18 bases lay between the germline ends. The CDR3 nucleotides are TGTGCCAGCAGCGGGACAACCATGTGGGGGAACACTGAAGCTTTCTTT. Translation gives CASSGTTMWGNTEAFF.

The gene calls are TRBV7-9 and TRBJ2-3; TRBD2 matches at 10 bases. CDR3 length: 20 residues. Germline V lookup: CDR1 SEHNR, CDR2 FQNEAQ (reference sequence). Germline trimming cut 3 bases from V and 4 bases from J; bases unmatched to any gene: 19. This chain's CDR3 is CASSFRSAVERGGPPDTQYF. In DNA form, the CDR3 reads TGTGCCAGCAGCTTTAGAAGTGCAGTTGAGCGGGGGGGCCCCCCAGATACGCAGTATTTT.

The rearrangement links TRBV2 to TRBJ1-3; a weak D match, TRBD1 (6 bases). This CDR3 has 14 amino acids. Germline CDR1 and CDR2: SNHLY and FYNNEI. The V and J ends lost 6 bases and 2 bases respectively, with 11 bases between them. The CDR3 sequence is CASRAQGPGNTIYF. For the CDR3, the DNA is TGTGCCAGCAGAGCACAGGGACCTGGAAACACCATATATTTT.

The gene calls are TRBV2 and TRBJ2-1; TRBD1 matches 8 bases. Germline CDR1 reads SNHLY; CDR2 reads FYNNEI. V was clipped by 7 bases and J by 7 bases; unmatched bases: 12. The CDR3 runs 15 residues. CDR3 region: CASTARGLVGNEQFF. The CDR3 DNA reads as TGTGCCAGCACGGCCAGGGGGCTGGTTGGGAATGAGCAGTTCTTC.

The chain joins TRBV25-1 to TRBJ2-1; a weak D match, TRBD1 (6 bases). This CDR3 has 14 residues. Germline CDR1 MGHDK, CDR2 SYGVNS. Trimming removed 3 bases from V and 7 bases from J, with 13 bases in between. Written as DNA, the CDR3 is TGTGCCAGCAGTGACGAACAGGGTTGGAATGAGCAGTTCTTC. Protein: CASSDEQGWNEQFF.

The DNA of the CDR3 is TGCAGTGCTAGAGCCCATGAAAGACAGCCTAATGAAAAACTGTTTTTT. Translating gives CSARAHERQPNEKLFF. V gene TRBV20-1 combines with J gene TRBJ1-4; maybe TRBD1 (5 bases). This CDR3 comprises 16 residues. Trimming shortened V by 1 base and J by 3 bases, and 15 bases separated the two germline ends. Germline CDR1 and CDR2: DFQATT and SNEGSKA (reference sequence).

This clonotype was found a few times. J is TRBJ1-1 and V is TRBV20-1, with TRBD1 identical over 8 bases. CDR3 length: 14 amino acids. V lost 4 bases and J lost 4; bases outside the gene matches: 8. Germline CDR1 DFQATT, CDR2 SNEGSKA (reference sequence). Here the CDR3 reads CSAKSRTGSTEAFF. The CDR3 DNA reads TGCAGTGCTAAAAGTAGGACAGGGAGCACTGAAGCTTTCTTT.

The table lists this clonotype with a few counts. The rearrangement uses TRBV7-2 and TRBJ2-7; D may be TRBD2 (6 bases). The germline V gene encodes CDR1 SGHTA and CDR2 FQGNSA. This CDR3 spans 14 amino acids. V gave up 6 bases and J gave up 3 bases, with 15 bases separating them. The CDR3 coding sequence is TGTGCCAGCAGGCGGGGCGGGACGGACTACGAGCAGTACTTC. Translation: CASRRGGTDYEQYF.

This chain joins TRBV6-5 and TRBJ1-5; 9 positions match TRBD1. V shed 2 bases, J shed 5 bases, and the junction held 1 base outside the gene matches. The CDR3 is 14 residues long. Germline V CDR1 and CDR2: MNHEY, SVGAGI. DNA of the CDR3: TGTGCCAGCAGTTACCGGGACAGGGATCAGCCCCAGCATTTT. This encodes CASSYRDRDQPQHF.

The V call is TRBV28, the J call TRBJ2-7; D is possibly TRBD1 (5 bases). V was pared by 3 bases and J by 3 bases, with 15 bases between. The CDR3 is 15 residues long. Looked up from germline, CDR1 is MDHEN and CDR2 is SYDVKM. In DNA form, the CDR3 reads TGTGCCAGCAGTTTGGGCAGGGAAGATCACTACGAGCAGTACTTC. This sequence encodes CASSLGREDHYEQYF.

This clonotype showed up just a few times. The chain uses TRBV27 and TRBJ2-5; 8 nucleotides align to TRBD2. CDR1 and CDR2 (germline): MNHEY, SMNVEV (reference sequence). V lost 6 bases, J lost 5 bases, and 20 bases stayed unmatched. There are 18 residues in the CDR3. Here the CDR3 reads CASSSNPPSGLVGETQYF. The CDR3 nucleotides read TGTGCCAGCAGCTCGAATCCCCCCTCGGGACTAGTCGGGGAGACCCAGTACTTC.

The J gene is TRBJ2-2, the V gene TRBV12-3 or TRBV12-4; D gene ambiguous. V was trimmed by 6 bases and J by 2 bases, leaving 4 bases between them. The CDR3 length is 12 residues. The CDR3 region has the DNA TGTGCCAGCAGCCAAAACACCGGGGAGCTGTTTTTT. Its translation: CASSQNTGELFF.

This clonotype has only one observation. The gene calls are TRBV6-1 and TRBJ1-2; the match to TRBD1 covers 10 bases. This CDR3 comprises 14 residues. Germline values: CDR1 MNHNS, CDR2 SASEGT. The J segment lost 6 bases and the V segment lost 6 bases, leaving 7 bases of the junction unmatched. The CDR3 sequence is CASSADRGRDGYTF. CDR3 sequence (DNA): TGTGCCAGCAGCGCCGACAGGGGGCGGGATGGCTACACCTTC.

The genes are TRBV6-4 and TRBJ1-1; 8 positions match TRBD1. V was pared by 10 bases and J by 5 bases, with 12 bases of the junction left unmatched. CDR3 length equals 14 residues. Germline loops: CDR1 MRHNA, CDR2 SNTAGT. The CDR3 here is CANKLEQGGTEAFF. The CDR3 DNA follows: TGTGCCAACAAGCTCGAACAGGGGGGTACTGAAGCTTTCTTT.

The chain links TRBV15 to TRBJ2-3; D ambiguous. Per the germline V gene, CDR1 is LNHNV and CDR2 is YYDKDF (reference sequence). CDR3 length equals 13 residues. V dropped 8 bases and J dropped 0 bases, with 9 bases sitting between them. CDR3 residues: CATAWGSTDTQYF. The CDR3 region has the DNA TGTGCCACCGCGTGGGGTAGCACAGATACGCAGTATTTT.

J is TRBJ1-4 and V is TRBV2; 9 positions agree with TRBD1. The CDR3 is made up of 15 amino acids. The V and J ends lost 3 bases and 8 bases, in that order; junction bases with no gene match: 7. The germline CDR1 and CDR2 sequences are SNHLY and FYNNEI. CDR3 nucleotide sequence: TGTGCCAGCAGTGACGGACAGGGGCTCGGGGAAAAACTGTTTTTT. The encoded protein is CASSDGQGLGEKLFF.